The TCR beta chain under discussion was sequenced for a study of cytomegalovirus exposure and HLA in healthy donors. A multiplex PCR was run with 60 Vbeta primers and 13 Jbeta primers. TCRdb's copy holds only in-frame clones and misses some; the assay was immunoSEQ multiplex PCR. The data show approximately 210,000 clones, around 74% seen once. Concerning this clone itself: The antigen remains unidentified.

CDR1 is ENHRY and CDR2 is SYGVKD in the germline V gene. Trimming cost V 4 bases and J 2 bases; bases outside gene matches: 3. The length of the CDR3 is 16 residues. Findings of the study overall: TCR beta chains numbering approximately 150 were designated cytomegalovirus-associated.

The sequencing sample was made of PBMCs. The TCR was taken from a girl aged 10-17 years in good health and CMV-seropositive. J is TRBJ2-5 and V is TRBV10-3, with 14 bases that match TRBD2. CDR3 region: CAISVGLAGGQETQYF. The CDR3 coding sequence is TGTGCCATCAGTGTTGGACTAGCGGGGGGTCAAGAGACCCAGTACTTC.